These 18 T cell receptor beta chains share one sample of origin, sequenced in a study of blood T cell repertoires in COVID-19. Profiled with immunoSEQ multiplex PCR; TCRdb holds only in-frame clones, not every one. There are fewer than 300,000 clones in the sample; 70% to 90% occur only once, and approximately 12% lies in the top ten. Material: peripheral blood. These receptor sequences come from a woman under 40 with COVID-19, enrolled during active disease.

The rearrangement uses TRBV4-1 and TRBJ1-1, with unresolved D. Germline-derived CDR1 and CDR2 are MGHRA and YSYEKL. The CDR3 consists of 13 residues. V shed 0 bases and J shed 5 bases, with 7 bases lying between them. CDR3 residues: CASSQEVTTEAFF. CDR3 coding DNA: TGCGCCAGCAGCCAAGAAGTGACAACTGAAGCTTTCTTT.

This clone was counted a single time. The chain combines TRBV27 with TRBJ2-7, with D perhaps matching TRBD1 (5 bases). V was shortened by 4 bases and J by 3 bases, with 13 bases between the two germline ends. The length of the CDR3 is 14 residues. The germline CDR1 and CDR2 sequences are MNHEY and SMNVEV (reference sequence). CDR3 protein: CASSSLGHRYEQYF. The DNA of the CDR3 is TGTGCCAGCAGTTCCCTTGGACACCGCTACGAGCAGTACTTC.

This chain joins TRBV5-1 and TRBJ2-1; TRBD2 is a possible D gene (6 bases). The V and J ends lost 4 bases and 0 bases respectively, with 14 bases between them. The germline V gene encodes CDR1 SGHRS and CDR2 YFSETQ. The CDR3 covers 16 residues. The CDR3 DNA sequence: TGCGCCAGCAGCCCGGGGACTTACGACTCCTACAATGAGCAGTTCTTC. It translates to CASSPGTYDSYNEQFF.

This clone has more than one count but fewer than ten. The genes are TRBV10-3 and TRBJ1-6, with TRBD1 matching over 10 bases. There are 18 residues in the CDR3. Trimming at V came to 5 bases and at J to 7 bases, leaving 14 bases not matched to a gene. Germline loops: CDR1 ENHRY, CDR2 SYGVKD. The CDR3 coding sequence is TGTGCCATCAGTCAGCGGACAGGGGGGACCGCCTGGAATTCACCCCTCCACTTT. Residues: CAISQRTGGTAWNSPLHF.

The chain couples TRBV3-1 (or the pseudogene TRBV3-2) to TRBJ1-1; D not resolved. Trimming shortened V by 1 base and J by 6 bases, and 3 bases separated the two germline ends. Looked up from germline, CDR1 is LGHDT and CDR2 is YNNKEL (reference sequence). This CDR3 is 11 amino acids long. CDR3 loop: CASSQAAEAFF. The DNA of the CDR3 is TGTGCCAGCAGCCAAGCGGCTGAAGCTTTCTTT.

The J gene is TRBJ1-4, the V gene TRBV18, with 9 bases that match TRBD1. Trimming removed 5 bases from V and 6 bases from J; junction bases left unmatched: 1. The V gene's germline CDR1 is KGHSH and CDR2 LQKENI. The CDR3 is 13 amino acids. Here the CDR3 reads CASSGQGYEKLFF. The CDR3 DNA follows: TGTGCCAGCTCAGGACAGGGGTATGAAAAACTGTTTTTT.

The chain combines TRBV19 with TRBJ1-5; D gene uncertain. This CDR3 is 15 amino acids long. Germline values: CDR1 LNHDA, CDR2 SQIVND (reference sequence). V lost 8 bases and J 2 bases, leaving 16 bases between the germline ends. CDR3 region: CASETGWGGNQPQHF. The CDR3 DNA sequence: TGTGCCAGTGAGACGGGTTGGGGAGGCAATCAGCCCCAGCATTTT.

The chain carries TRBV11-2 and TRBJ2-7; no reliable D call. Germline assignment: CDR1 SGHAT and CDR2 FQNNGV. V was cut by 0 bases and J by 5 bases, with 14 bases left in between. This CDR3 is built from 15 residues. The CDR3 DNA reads TGTGCCAGCAGCTTAGAGTACGGTCCCCACCACGAGCAGTACTTC. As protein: CASSLEYGPHHEQYF.

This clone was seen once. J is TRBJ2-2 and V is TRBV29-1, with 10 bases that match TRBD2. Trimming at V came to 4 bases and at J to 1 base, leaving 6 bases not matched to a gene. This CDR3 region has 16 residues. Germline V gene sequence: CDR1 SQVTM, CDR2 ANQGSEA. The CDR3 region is CSVADSSGGNTGELFF. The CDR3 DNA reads TGCAGCGTTGCGGACTCTAGCGGGGGGAACACCGGGGAGCTGTTTTTT.

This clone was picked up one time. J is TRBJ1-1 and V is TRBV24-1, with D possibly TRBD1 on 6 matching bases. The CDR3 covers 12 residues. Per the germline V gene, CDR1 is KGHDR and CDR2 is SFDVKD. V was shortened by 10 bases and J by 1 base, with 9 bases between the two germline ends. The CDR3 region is CATGGANTEAFF. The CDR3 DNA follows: TGTGCCACAGGGGGGGCGAACACTGAAGCTTTCTTT.

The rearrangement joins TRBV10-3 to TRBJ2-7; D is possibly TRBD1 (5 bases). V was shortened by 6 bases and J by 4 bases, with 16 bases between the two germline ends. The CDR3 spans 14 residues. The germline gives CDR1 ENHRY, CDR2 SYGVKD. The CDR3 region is CAISEATRTYEQYF. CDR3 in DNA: TGTGCCATCAGCGAAGCGACGAGGACATACGAGCAGTACTTC.

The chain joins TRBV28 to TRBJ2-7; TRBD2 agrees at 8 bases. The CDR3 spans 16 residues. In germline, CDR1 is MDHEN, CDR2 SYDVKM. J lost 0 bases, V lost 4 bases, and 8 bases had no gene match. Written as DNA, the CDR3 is TGTGCCAGCAGTTCCCCTATAGCGGGGAGCTCCTACGAGCAGTACTTC. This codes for CASSSPIAGSSYEQYF.

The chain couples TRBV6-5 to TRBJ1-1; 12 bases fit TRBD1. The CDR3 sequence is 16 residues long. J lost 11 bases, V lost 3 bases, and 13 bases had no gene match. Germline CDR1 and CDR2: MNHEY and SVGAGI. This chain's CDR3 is CASSYGTGGGGFVAFF. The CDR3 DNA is TGTGCCAGCAGTTATGGGACAGGGGGCGGAGGGTTCGTGGCTTTCTTT.

In DNA, the CDR3 is TGTGCCTGGAGTGGCGGGGGAAACTACGAGCAGTACTTC. As protein: CAWSGGGNYEQYF. The chain couples TRBV30 to TRBJ2-7; 7 bases map to TRBD2. The germline CDR1 and CDR2 sequences are GTSNPN and SVGIG (reference sequence). After removal of 1 base from V and 3 bases from J, the junction contained 3 bases not matched to a gene. The CDR3 covers 13 residues.

CDR3 sequence reads: CASSLTMGLAVEQYF. The CDR3 nucleotides are TGTGCCAGCAGCTTAACTATGGGACTAGCTGTCGAGCAGTACTTC. The J gene is TRBJ2-7, the V gene TRBV7-2; 9 bases line up with TRBD2. This CDR3 has 15 residues. The junction had 8 bases not matched to a gene; V was cut back by 2 bases and J by 6 bases. Germline V gives CDR1 SGHTA, CDR2 FQGNSA.

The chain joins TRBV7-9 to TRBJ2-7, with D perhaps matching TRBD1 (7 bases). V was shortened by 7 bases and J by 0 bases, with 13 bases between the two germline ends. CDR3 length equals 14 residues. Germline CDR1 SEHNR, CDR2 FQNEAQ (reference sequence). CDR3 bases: TGTGCCAGCACCCAGGGGGGTGCCTCCTACGAGCAGTACTTC. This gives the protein CASTQGGASYEQYF.

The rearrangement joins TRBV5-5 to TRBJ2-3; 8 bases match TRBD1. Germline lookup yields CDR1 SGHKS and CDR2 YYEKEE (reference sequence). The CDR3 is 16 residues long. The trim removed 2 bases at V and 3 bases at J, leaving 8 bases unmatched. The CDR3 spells CASSFSRGLDTDTQYF. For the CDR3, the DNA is TGTGCCAGCAGCTTTTCCAGGGGGCTCGATACAGATACGCAGTATTTT.

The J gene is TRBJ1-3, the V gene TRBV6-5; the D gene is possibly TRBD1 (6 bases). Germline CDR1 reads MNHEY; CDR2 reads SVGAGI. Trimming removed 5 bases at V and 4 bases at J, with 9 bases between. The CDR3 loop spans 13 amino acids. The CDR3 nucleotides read TGTGCCAGCAGTCCAGGGGTGGGAAACACCATATATTTT. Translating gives CASSPGVGNTIYF.